This TCR beta chain derives from a study of regulatory T cells in long-lasting Graves disease. Study results and limitations: TRBV28 was favored in persistent disease, as were TRBJ1-2 and TRBJ2-5. Whereas approximately 980 public clonotypes were shared by new patients, persistent patients shared more, at around 2,700.

At least ten counts were recorded for this clonotype. Antigen unknown. Germline V lookup: CDR1 MNHNS, CDR2 SASEGT. The CDR3 is 14 residues long. V lost 7 bases and J 1 base, leaving 11 bases between the germline ends. Time point specified: newly diagnosed GD, antithyroid drugs for less than 3 months. The authors made the TCR library using RNA they extracted from PBMCs. Construction of the TCR beta libraries employed iRepertoire HTBI primers in conjunction with Arm-PCR of CDR3 regions. Each CDR3 protein is one row after TCRdb ran MiXCR on the multiplex PCR reads. This table holds roughly 380,000 distinct CDR3 sequences, around 15% found once. In addition, the sample was reused for a study of T cells in Graves' hyperthyroidism and ophthalmopathy.

The specimen comprised peripheral blood mononuclear cells (PBMCs), sampled at new diagnosis, from a patient treated with antithyroid drugs. This sequence was found in a man aged 40-49 years with Graves disease. This sequence joins TRBV6-1 and TRBJ1-5, with no clear D. The DNA for the CDR3 is TGTGCCAGCACTGGTGCCTGGAGCAATCAGCCCCAGCATTTT. This translates into CASTGAWSNQPQHF.